The clone carrying this TCR beta chain has ten or more counts. This entry is derived from a study of Graves' ophthalmopathy and Graves' hyperthyroidism. CDR3 length: 15 amino acids. The V segment lost 0 bases and the J segment 6 bases; nucleotides outside the gene matches: 5. CDR1 is SGHTA, CDR2 FQGNSA, per germline. Hyperthyroidism patients had new diagnoses, durations under 2 months, and ages of 18 to 65. As diagnostic evidence, clinical symptoms, serum thyroxine, TRAb, thyroid ultrasound and orbital computed tomography were relied upon. The TCR beta CDR3 regions underwent amplification from RNA transcripts. Investigators did first-round RT-PCR with HTBI primers, then second-round multiplex PCR. TCRdb re-called the multiplex PCR reads through MiXCR, storing one row per CDR3 protein. The table lists about 380,000 distinct CDR3 sequences, 15% to 17% of them singletons.

The source material was peripheral blood. The chain combines TRBV7-2 with TRBJ2-7, with TRBD1 matching over 10 bases. This receptor was taken from a woman aged 18 to 35 with stable Graves' hyperthyroidism. In nucleotides, the CDR3 is TGTGCCAGCAGCTTAGCGGGACAGGGGCGCTCCGAGCAGTACTTC. Its protein is CASSLAGQGRSEQYF. Variable domain in full (rest from reference TRBV7-2 and TRBJ2-7): GAGVSQSPSNKVTEKGKDVELRCDPISGHTALYWYRQSLGQGLEFLIYFQGNSAPDKSGLPSDRFSAERTGGSVSTLTIQRTQQEDSAVYLCASSLAGQGRSEQYFGPGTRLTVT.